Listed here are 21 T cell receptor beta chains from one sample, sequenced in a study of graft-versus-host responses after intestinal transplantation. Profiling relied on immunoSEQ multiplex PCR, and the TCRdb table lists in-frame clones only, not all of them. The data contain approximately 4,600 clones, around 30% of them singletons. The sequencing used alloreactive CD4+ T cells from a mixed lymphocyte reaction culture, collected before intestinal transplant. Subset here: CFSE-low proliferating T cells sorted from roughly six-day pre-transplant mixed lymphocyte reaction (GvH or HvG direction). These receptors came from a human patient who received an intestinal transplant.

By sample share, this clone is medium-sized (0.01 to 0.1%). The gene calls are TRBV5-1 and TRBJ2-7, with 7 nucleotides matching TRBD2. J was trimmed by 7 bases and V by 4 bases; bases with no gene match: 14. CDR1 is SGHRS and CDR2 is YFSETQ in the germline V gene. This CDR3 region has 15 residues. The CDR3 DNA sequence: TGCGCCAGCAGCCCTGTTGTCGCGGGGGTTCGGGAGCAGTACTTC. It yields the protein CASSPVVAGVREQYF.

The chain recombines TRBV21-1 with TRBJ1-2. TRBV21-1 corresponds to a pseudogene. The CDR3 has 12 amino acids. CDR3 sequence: CASSKRDDGYTF. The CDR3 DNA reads TGTGCCAGCAGCAAACGGGACGACGGCTACACCTTC.

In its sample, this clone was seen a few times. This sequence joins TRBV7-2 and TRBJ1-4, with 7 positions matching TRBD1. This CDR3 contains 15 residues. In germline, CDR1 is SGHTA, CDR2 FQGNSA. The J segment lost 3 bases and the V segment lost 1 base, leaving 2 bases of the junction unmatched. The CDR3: CASSLGDRSNEKLFF. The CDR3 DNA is TGTGCCAGCAGCTTAGGGGACAGATCTAATGAAAAACTGTTTTTT.

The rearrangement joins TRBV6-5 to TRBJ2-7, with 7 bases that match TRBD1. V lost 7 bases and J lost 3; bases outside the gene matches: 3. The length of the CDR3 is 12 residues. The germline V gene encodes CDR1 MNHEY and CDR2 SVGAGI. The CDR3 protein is CASTDRDYEQYF. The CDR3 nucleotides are TGTGCCAGCACTGACAGGGACTACGAGCAGTACTTC.

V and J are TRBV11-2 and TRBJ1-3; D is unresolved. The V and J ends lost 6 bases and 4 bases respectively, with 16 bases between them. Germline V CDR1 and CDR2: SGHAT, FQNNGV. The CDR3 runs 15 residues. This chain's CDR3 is CASSSPPGRGNTIYF. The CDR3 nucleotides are TGTGCCAGCAGTTCCCCCCCGGGGAGGGGAAACACCATATATTTT. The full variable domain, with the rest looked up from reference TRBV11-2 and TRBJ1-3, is EAGVAQSPRYKIIEKRQSVAFWCNPISGHATLYWYQQILGQGPKLLIQFQNNGVVDDSQLPKDRFSAERLKGVDSTLKIQPAKLEDSAVYLCASSSPPGRGNTIYFGEGSWLTVV.

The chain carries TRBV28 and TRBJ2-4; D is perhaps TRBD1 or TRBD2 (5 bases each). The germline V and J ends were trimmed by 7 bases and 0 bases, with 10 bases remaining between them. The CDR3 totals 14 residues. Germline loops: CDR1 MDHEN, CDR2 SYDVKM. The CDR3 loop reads CASTWGIAKNIQYF. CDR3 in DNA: TGTGCCAGCACCTGGGGGATAGCCAAAAACATTCAGTACTTC.

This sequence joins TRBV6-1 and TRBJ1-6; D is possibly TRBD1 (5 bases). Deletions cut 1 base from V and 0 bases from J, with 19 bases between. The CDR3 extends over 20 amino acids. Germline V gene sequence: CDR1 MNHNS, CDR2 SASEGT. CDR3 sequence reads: CASSEVTVGSKSSYNSPLHF. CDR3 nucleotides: TGTGCCAGCAGTGAAGTGACAGTGGGGTCCAAAAGCTCCTATAATTCACCCCTCCACTTT.

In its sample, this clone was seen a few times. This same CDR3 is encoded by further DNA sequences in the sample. The CDR3 sequence is CASSLTWGSGRGGEQFF. The CDR3 nucleotides read TGTGCCAGCAGCCTGACTTGGGGGAGCGGGAGAGGGGGTGAGCAGTTCTTC. The chain employs TRBV7-6 and TRBJ2-1, with 8 positions matching TRBD2. CDR3 length: 17 amino acids. The germline V gene has CDR1 SGHVS and CDR2 FNYEAQ. J lost 9 bases, V lost 5 bases, and 18 bases had no gene match.

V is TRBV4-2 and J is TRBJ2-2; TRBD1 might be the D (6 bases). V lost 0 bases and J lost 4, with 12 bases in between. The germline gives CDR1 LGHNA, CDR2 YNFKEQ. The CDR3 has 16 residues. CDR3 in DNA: TGTGCCAGCAGCCAAGATCGGAGAGGGGGCACCGGGGAGCTGTTTTTT. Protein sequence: CASSQDRRGGTGELFF.

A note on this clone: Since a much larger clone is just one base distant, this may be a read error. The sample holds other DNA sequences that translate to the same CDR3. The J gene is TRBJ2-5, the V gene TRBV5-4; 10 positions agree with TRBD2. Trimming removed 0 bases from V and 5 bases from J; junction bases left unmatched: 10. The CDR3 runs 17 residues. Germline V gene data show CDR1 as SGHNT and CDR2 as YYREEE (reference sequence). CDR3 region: CASSLGLSGGAWETQYF. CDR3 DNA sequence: TGTGCCAGCAGCTTGGGGTTGAGCGGGGGGGCCTGGGAGACCCAGTACTTC. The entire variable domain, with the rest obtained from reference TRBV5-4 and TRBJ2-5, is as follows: ETGVTQSPTHLIKTRGQQVTLRCSSQSGHNTVSWYQQALGQGPQFIFQYYREEENGRGNFPPRFSGLQFPNYSSELNVNALELDDSALYLCASSLGLSGGAWETQYFGPGTRLLVL.

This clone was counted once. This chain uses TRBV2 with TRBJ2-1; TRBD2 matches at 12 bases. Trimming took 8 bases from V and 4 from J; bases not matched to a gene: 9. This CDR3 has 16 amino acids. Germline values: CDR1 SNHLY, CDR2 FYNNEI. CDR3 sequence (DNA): TGTGCCAGCCGTACTAGCGGGGGGAGGACGTACAATGAGCAGTTCTTC. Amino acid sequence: CASRTSGGRTYNEQFF.

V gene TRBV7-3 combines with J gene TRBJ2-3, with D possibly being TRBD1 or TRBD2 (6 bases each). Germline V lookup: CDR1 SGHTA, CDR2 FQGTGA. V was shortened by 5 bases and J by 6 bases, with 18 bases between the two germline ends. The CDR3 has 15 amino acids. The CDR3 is CASSPRLGGGDTQYF. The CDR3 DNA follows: TGTGCCAGCAGCCCAAGACTAGGGGGAGGTGATACGCAGTATTTT.

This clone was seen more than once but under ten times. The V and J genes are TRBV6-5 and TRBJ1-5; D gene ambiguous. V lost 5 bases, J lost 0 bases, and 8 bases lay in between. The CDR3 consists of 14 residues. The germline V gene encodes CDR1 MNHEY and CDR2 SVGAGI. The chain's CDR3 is CASSRTDSNQPQHF. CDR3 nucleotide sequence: TGTGCCAGCAGTCGGACGGATAGCAATCAGCCCCAGCATTTT.

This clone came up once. The chain's CDR3 is CASSLRTGGTGELFF. DNA for the CDR3: TGTGCCAGCAGCTTAAGAACAGGGGGCACCGGGGAGCTGTTTTTT. J is TRBJ2-2 and V is TRBV7-7; 8 bases agree with TRBD1. From germline, CDR1 is SSHAT and CDR2 FNYEAQ (reference sequence). With 2 bases clipped from V and 4 bases from J, the junction kept 3 bases outside the gene matches. The CDR3 has 15 amino acids.

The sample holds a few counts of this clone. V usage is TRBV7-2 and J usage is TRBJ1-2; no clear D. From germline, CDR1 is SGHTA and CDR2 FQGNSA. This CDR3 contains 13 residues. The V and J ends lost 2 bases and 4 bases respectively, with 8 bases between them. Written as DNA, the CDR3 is TGTGCCAGCAGCTTAAGGCCTTTCTATGGCTACACCTTC. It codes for CASSLRPFYGYTF.

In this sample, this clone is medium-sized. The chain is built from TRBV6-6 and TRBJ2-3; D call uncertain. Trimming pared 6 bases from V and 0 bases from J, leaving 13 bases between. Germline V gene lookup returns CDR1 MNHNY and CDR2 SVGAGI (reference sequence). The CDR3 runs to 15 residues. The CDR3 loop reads CASSRLGSSTDTQYF. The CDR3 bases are TGTGCCAGCAGCAGGCTCGGATCTAGCACAGATACGCAGTATTTT.

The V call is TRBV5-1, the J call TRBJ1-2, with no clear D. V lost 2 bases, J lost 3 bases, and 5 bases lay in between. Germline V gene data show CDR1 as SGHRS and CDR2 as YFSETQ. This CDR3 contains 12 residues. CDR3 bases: TGCGCCAGCAGCTTTTCTCACTATGGCTACACCTTC. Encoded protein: CASSFSHYGYTF.

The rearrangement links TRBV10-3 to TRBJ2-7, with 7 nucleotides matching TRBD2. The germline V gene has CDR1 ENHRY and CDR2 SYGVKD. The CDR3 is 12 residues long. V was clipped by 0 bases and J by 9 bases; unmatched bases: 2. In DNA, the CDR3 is TGTGCCATCAGTGAGTCGGGCGGGGGGCAGTACTTC. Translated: CAISESGGGQYF.

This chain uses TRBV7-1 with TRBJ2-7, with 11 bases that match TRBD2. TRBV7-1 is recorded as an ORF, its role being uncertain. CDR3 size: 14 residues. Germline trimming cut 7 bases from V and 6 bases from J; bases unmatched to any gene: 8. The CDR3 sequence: CASMKGLAGGEQYF. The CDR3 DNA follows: TGTGCCAGCATGAAGGGGCTAGCGGGAGGCGAGCAGTACTTC.

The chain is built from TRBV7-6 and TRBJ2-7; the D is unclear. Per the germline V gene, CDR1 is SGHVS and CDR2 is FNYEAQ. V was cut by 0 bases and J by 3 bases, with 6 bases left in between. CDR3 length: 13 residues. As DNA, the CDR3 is TGTGCCAGCAGCTTAGCGGGAAACTACGAGCAGTACTTC. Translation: CASSLAGNYEQYF. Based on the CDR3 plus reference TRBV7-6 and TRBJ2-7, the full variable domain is GAGVSQSPRYKVTKRGQDVALRCDPISGHVSLYWYRQALGQGPEFLTYFNYEAQQDKSGLPNDRFSAERPEGSISTLTIQRTEQRDSAMYRCASSLAGNYEQYFGPGTRLTVT.

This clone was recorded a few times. This CDR3 reads CASSPPPGTGGSGNQPQHF. DNA of the CDR3: TGTGCCAGCTCACCCCCCCCCGGGACAGGGGGCTCAGGCAATCAGCCCCAGCATTTT. The rearrangement uses TRBV18 and TRBJ1-5, with 12 bases aligning to TRBD1. V shed 3 bases and J 2 bases; nucleotides not matched to a gene: 11. CDR3 length: 19 amino acids. CDR1 and CDR2 from the germline V gene are KGHSH and LQKENI. The full variable domain, its missing parts supplied by reference TRBV18 and TRBJ1-5, is NAGVMQNPRHLVRRRGQEARLRCSPMKGHSHVYWYRQLPEEGLKFMVYLQKENIIDESGMPKERFSAEFPKEGPSILRIQQVVRGDSAAYFCASSPPPGTGGSGNQPQHFGDGTRLSIL.